These T cell receptor beta chains were read from a single sample in a study of cytomegalovirus exposure and HLA in healthy donors. Produced via immunoSEQ multiplex PCR; TCRdb's table is partial and in-frame only. Among 110,000 or so clones listed, 90% to 96% were seen once. Sample: PBMCs. These receptors were taken from a woman between 18 and 29 years old in good health and CMV-seronegative. Each CDR3 is given with its conserved first and last residue. D genes are given only for firm matches. Only part of the rows carry a size: once, few, many, or a class if the clone is expanded.

d_gene	j_gene	abundance	len	v_gene	CDR3nt	CDR3aa
-	TRBJ2-5	-	14	TRBV28	TGTGCCAGCACCAAGGGGTGGGGGGGCGAGACCCAGTACTTC	CASTKGWGGETQYF
TRBD1	TRBJ1-6	-	17	TRBV7-2	TGTGCCAGCACCAAGACAGGGACCCTCCTTAATAATTCACCCCTCCACTTT	CASTKTGTLLNNSPLHF
-	TRBJ2-4	once	15	TRBV5-6	TGTGCCAGCATGGGGTTAGCAGGGGCGGCAAACATTCAGTACTTC	CASMGLAGAANIQYF
-	TRBJ1-2	-	14	TRBV10-2	TGCGCCAGCAGTGAGTCAGGAGGGTTTGGAGGCTACACCTTC	CASSESGGFGGYTF
TRBD1	TRBJ1-1	-	15	TRBV7-6	TGTGCCAGCAGCTTAGAAGGGACAGTCGGCACTGAAGCTTTCTTT	CASSLEGTVGTEAFF
TRBD1	TRBJ2-7	-	16	TRBV18	TGTGCCAGCTCACCCGGCATTGGACAGGGTGCCAACGAGCAGTACTTC	CASSPGIGQGANEQYF
TRBD1	TRBJ1-1	-	16	TRBV28	TGTGCCAGCAGTTTCCCCCACCTGGACAGGGAGATTAAAGCTTTCTTT	CASSFPHLDREIKAFF
TRBD1	TRBJ1-2	-	14	TRBV19	TGTGCCAGCAGGGACAGGGGAAATAACTATGGCTACACCTTC	CASRDRGNNYGYTF
-	TRBJ2-7	-	13	TRBV27	TGTGCCAGCAGTTCCCTTCCGTCCTACGAGCAGTACTTC	CASSSLPSYEQYF
TRBD1	TRBJ1-1	once	14	TRBV5-4	TGTGCCAGCAGCAAGGGACAGGTAAACACTGAAGCTTTCTTT	CASSKGQVNTEAFF
-	TRBJ2-2	-	11	TRBV19	TGTGCCAGTAGTAACTCCGGGGAGCTGTTTTTT	CASSNSGELFF
TRBD2	TRBJ2-3	-	16	TRBV25-1	TGTGCCAGCAGTGGCAGACTAGCGGGGAGCACAGATACGCAGTATTTT	CASSGRLAGSTDTQYF
TRBD1	TRBJ2-5	-	14	TRBV7-9	TGTGCCAGCAGCCGACAGGGGTTCCAAGAGACCCAGTACTTC	CASSRQGFQETQYF
TRBD1	TRBJ2-7	-	13	TRBV5-1	TGCGCCAGCAGCTTGGGGACAGGGTGGGAGCAGTACTTC	CASSLGTGWEQYF
TRBD1	TRBJ2-7	-	14	TRBV5-6	TGTGCCAGCAGCTGGGACAGGGGAACCTACGAGCAGTACTTC	CASSWDRGTYEQYF
-	TRBJ1-4	-	14	TRBV5-1	TGCGCCAGCAGCTACCGCCTCGCGAGTGAAAAACTGTTTTTT	CASSYRLASEKLFF
TRBD2	TRBJ2-3	-	15	TRBV4-3	TGCGCCAGCAGCCGCAAGACTAGCGGGGAGGATACGCAGTATTTT	CASSRKTSGEDTQYF
TRBD2	TRBJ2-7	-	15	TRBV7-2	TGTGCCAGCGCCCTAGCGGGGGGGCGTCGGGGCGAGCAGTACTTC	CASALAGGRRGEQYF
-	TRBJ2-5	-	13	TRBV18	TGTGCCAGCTCACCACCCAGGGAAGAGACCCAGTACTTC	CASSPPREETQYF
TRBD1	TRBJ2-2	-	15	TRBV27	TGTGCCAGCACCGAGACAGGGGTGAACACCGGGGAGCTGTTTTTT	CASTETGVNTGELFF
TRBD2	TRBJ2-5	-	15	TRBV7-9	TGTGCCAGCAGCCCCGGGACTAGCGGTAAAGAGACCCAGTACTTC	CASSPGTSGKETQYF
-	TRBJ1-6	-	15	TRBV6-6	TGTGCCAGCAGTTACTCGAGCTCCTATAATTCACCCCTCCACTTT	CASSYSSSYNSPLHF
TRBD1	TRBJ2-7	-	16	TRBV4-2	TGTGCCAGCAGCCAACCTGGGACAGGTAACACCTACGAGCAGTACTTC	CASSQPGTGNTYEQYF
-	TRBJ2-3	-	14	TRBV7-3	TGTGCCAGCCTTCCGAGGACAAGCACAGATACGCAGTATTTT	CASLPRTSTDTQYF
-	TRBJ1-6	-	17	TRBV7-2	TGTGCCAGCACGGGGGAGCAGGGTGGCCTACCTCATTCACCCCTCCACTTT	CASTGEQGGLPHSPLHF
-	TRBJ1-6	-	15	TRBV4-1	TGCGCCAGCAGCCAAGATCCGCAGGGGAGTTCACCCCTCCACTTT	CASSQDPQGSSPLHF
TRBD2	TRBJ2-3	-	16	TRBV5-1	TGCGCCAGCAGTCCGACTAGCGGGGGGGCCTTAGATACGCAGTATTTT	CASSPTSGGALDTQYF
-	TRBJ2-2	-	16	TRBV1	TGCACCAGCAGCTCAAGGGGGGGGGCCAACACCGGGGAGCTGTTTTTT	CTSSSRGGANTGELFF
-	TRBJ1-1	-	13	TRBV10-2	TGCGCCAGCAGTGCGGACTGGACCACTGAAGCTTTCTTT	CASSADWTTEAFF
-	TRBJ1-5	-	13	TRBV5-4	TGTGCCAGCAGCTTGGACCAGGTGACGCCCCAGACCTTT	CASSLDQVTPQTF
-	TRBJ1-2	-	13	TRBV29-1	TGCAGCGGATTAGGACAGCCCCCCTATGGCTACACCTTC	CSGLGQPPYGYTF
-	TRBJ1-2	-	14	TRBV27	TGTGCCAGCAGTTCCCTACAGGGAGAGGGTGGCTACACCTTC	CASSSLQGEGGYTF
TRBD1	TRBJ1-2	-	13	TRBV28	TGTGCCAGCAGTTCTTGGACAGGGCCCGGCTACACCTTC	CASSSWTGPGYTF
-	TRBJ2-5	-	13	TRBV25-1	TGTGCCAGCAGTGAGCCGGACCAAGAGACCCAGTACTTC	CASSEPDQETQYF
-	TRBJ2-4	-	13	TRBV10-3	TGTGCCATCAGGGGGGACACCAAAAACATTCAGTACTTC	CAIRGDTKNIQYF
-	TRBJ1-6	-	17	TRBV12-2	TGTGCAAGTCGCTTGAGACAGAAAAAAATCATTCATTCACCCCTCCACTTT	CASRLRQKKIIHSPLHF
-	TRBJ2-1	-	11	TRBV30	TGTGCCTGGAGTCCAGGGAATGAGCAGTTCTTC	CAWSPGNEQFF
TRBD1	TRBJ1-6	-	17	TRBV7-8	TGTGCCAGCAGCTTATTAAGGCGGGACAGGTCCAATTCACCCCTCCACTTT	CASSLLRRDRSNSPLHF
-	TRBJ2-7	-	13	TRBV19	TGTGCCAGTAGTGTGACACGAAACTACGAGCAGTACTTC	CASSVTRNYEQYF
-	TRBJ1-2	-	12	TRBV5-6	TGTGCCAGCAGCTTGGAGCCCTATGGCTACACCTTC	CASSLEPYGYTF